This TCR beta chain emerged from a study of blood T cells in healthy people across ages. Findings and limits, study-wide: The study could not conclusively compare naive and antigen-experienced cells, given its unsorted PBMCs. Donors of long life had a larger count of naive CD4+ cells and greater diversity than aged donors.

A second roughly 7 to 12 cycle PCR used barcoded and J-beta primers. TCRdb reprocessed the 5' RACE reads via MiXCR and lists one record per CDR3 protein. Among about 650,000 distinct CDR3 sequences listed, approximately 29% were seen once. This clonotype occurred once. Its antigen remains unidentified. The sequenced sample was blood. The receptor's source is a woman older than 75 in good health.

DNA for the CDR3: TGTGCCAGCAGCTCCCCCTCGGGACTAGCGGGGATAGAGACCCAGTACTTC. Translation gives CASSSPSGLAGIETQYF. The chain combines TRBV7-9 with TRBJ2-5, with 13 bases lining up with TRBD2. The CDR3 sequence is 17 residues long. The J segment lost 4 bases and the V segment lost 4 bases, leaving 9 bases of the junction unmatched. Germline V gives CDR1 SEHNR, CDR2 FQNEAQ (reference sequence).